This is a list of T cell receptor beta chains from one sample in a study of cytomegalovirus exposure and HLA in healthy donors. TCRdb keeps only in-frame clones here, not all; method: immunoSEQ multiplex PCR. Of 200,000 to 250,000 clones listed, roughly 80% are singletons. Input material: PBMCs. These receptors all come from a girl aged 2 to 9 in good health and CMV-seronegative. Each CDR3 is given with its conserved first and last residue. A D gene is named only where the DNA matches it firmly. A row's size may be missing; if present it is once, few, many or a size class.

TRBV7-9	TRBD2	-	TRBJ2-3	TGTGCCAGCAGCCCCCAACAGCGGGGGGTAGGGACAGATACGCAGTATTTT	CASSPQQRGVGTDTQYF
TRBV7-9	-	-	TRBJ1-1	TGTGCCAGCAGCTCACAGGGAAAGATAACTGAAGCTTTCTTT	CASSSQGKITEAFF
TRBV7-9	TRBD1	-	TRBJ1-6	TGTGCCAGCAGCTTATCCCGCAGGGGGAATTCACCCCTCCACTTT	CASSLSRRGNSPLHF
TRBV5-1	-	once	TRBJ1-2	TGCGCCAGCAGCTCTCCCGGCGAGGGAACTAACTATGGCTACACCTTC	CASSSPGEGTNYGYTF
TRBV9	-	-	TRBJ1-3	TGTGCCAGCAGCGTAGCTCAGAGGCCTGGAAACACCATATATTTT	CASSVAQRPGNTIYF
TRBV5-1	-	-	TRBJ1-3	TGCGCCAGCAGCGTCCCAGATACTGGAAACACCATATATTTT	CASSVPDTGNTIYF
TRBV2	TRBD1	-	TRBJ1-4	TGTGCCAGCAGTGAACAGGGGGGATTCAATGAAAAACTGTTTTTT	CASSEQGGFNEKLFF
TRBV10-2	TRBD1	-	TRBJ2-7	TGCGCCAGCGGGGGGGGACAGGGTCAAGGGCAGTACTTC	CASGGGQGQGQYF
TRBV4-2	-	-	TRBJ2-5	TGTGCCAGCAGCCAAGAGGGTCAGAGGGGGAGAGAGACCCAGTACTTC	CASSQEGQRGRETQYF
TRBV15	-	-	TRBJ1-4	TGTGCCACCAGCAGAGGTGCGCAGGCAACTAATGAAAAACTGTTTTTT	CATSRGAQATNEKLFF